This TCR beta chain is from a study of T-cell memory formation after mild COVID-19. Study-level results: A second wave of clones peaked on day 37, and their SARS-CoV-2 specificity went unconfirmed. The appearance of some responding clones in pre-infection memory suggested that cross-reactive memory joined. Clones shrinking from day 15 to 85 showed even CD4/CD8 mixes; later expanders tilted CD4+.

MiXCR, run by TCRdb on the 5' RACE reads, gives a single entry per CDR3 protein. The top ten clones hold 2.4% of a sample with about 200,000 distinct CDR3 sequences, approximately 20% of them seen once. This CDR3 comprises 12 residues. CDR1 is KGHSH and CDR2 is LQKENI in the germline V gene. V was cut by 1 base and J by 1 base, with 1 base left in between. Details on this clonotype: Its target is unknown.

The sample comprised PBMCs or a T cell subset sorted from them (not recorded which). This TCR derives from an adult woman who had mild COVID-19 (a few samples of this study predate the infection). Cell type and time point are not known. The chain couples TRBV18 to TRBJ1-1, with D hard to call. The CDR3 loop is CASSPQNTEAFF. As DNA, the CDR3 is TGTGCCAGCTCACCACAGAACACTGAAGCTTTCTTT.